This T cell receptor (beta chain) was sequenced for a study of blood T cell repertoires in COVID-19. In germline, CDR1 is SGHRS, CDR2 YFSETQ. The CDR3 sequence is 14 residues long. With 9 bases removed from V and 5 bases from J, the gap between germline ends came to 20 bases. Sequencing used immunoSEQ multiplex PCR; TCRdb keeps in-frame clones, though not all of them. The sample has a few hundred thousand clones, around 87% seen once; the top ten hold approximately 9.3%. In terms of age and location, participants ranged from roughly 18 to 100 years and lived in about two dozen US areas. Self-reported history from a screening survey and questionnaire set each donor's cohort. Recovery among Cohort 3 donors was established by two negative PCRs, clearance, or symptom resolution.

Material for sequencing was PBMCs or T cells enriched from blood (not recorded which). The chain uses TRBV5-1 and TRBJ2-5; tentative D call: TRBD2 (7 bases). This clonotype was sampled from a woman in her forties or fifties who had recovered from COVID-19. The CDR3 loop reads CATRMGGARETQYF. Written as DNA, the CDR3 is TGCGCCACCAGAATGGGGGGGGCGAGGGAGACCCAGTACTTC.